Listed below are T cell receptor beta chains from one sample, sequenced in a study of cytotoxic CD8 clonotypes in ibrutinib-treated CLL. The assay was immunoSEQ multiplex PCR, and TCRdb's table has in-frame clones only and misses some. The repertoire consists of approximately 190,000 clones, with just over 70% occurring once and the leading ten covering about 6%. The specimen comprised PBMCs, sampled after 12 months of ibrutinib treatment. Receptors originate from a human donor with chronic lymphocytic leukemia. Both conserved end residues are part of each CDR3. A D gene is named only where the DNA matches it firmly. Rows may omit the clone size; those that give it use once, few, many or a size class.

length,J,D,V,size,DNA,CDR3
13,TRBJ2-7,TRBD1,TRBV14,-,TGTGCCAGCAGCCAGACAGGGTCCTACGAGCAGTACTTC,CASSQTGSYEQYF
13,TRBJ1-5,-,TRBV5-1,few,TGCGCCAGCAGCGCAGATAGCAATCAGCCCCAGCATTTT,CASSADSNQPQHF
14,TRBJ1-2,TRBD1,TRBV5-4,-,TGTGCCAGCAGCTTGGGGACAGGGGAGGTTGGCTACACCTTC,CASSLGTGEVGYTF
14,TRBJ1-1,-,TRBV11-3,-,TGTGCCAGCAGTCCCTTTGGGGGGGACACTGAAGCTTTCTTT,CASSPFGGDTEAFF
12,TRBJ1-4,-,TRBV6-4,-,TGTGCCAGCAACGAGGGCCGGGAAAAACTGTTTTTT,CASNEGREKLFF
19,TRBJ2-7,-,TRBV27,-,TGTGCCAGCAGTTTTAGGCCTAACACAGCTCAGTTGAAAATCTACGAGCAGTACTTC,CASSFRPNTAQLKIYEQYF
14,TRBJ1-5,TRBD1,TRBV30,many,TGTGCCTGGAGTGTGCAAACAGGGGATCAGCCCCAGCATTTT,CAWSVQTGDQPQHF
15,TRBJ2-1,TRBD1,TRBV28,once,TGTGCCAGCAGTTCCCACGGGACAGCTTACAATGAGCAGTTCTTC,CASSSHGTAYNEQFF
14,TRBJ2-1,-,TRBV29-1,-,TGCAGCGTTGAAGTGTATCCCCTTAGTAATGAGCAGTTCTTC,CSVEVYPLSNEQFF
16,TRBJ2-2,-,TRBV7-2,-,TGTGCCAGCAGCCCCTTGGGACAAACGAACACCGGGGAGCTGTTTTTT,CASSPLGQTNTGELFF
14,TRBJ1-5,-,TRBV30,-,TGTGCCTGGAGTGGGGGGGTGAGCAATCAGCCCCAGCATTTT,CAWSGGVSNQPQHF
11,TRBJ2-7,-,TRBV29-1,-,TGCAGCGTTGTTAGCTCCTACGAGCAGTACTTC,CSVVSSYEQYF
11,TRBJ1-1,-,TRBV2,-,TGTGCCAGCAGTGAAGCAGGGGCAGCTTTCTTT,CASSEAGAAFF
15,TRBJ2-6,-,TRBV5-4,-,TGTGCCCTCAACGGGGGATTTTCTGGGGCCAACGTCCTGACTTTC,CALNGGFSGANVLTF
15,TRBJ2-4,-,TRBV28,once,TGTGCCTGCCGCGGCGGCCTGAGCAGACAAAACATTCAGTACTTC,CACRGGLSRQNIQYF
13,TRBJ2-7,-,TRBV15,-,TGTGCCACCAGCAGAGTAAACAGCCCCGAGCAGTACTTC,CATSRVNSPEQYF
17,TRBJ2-1,TRBD2,TRBV9,once,TGTGCCAGCAGCGTAGTTGCGGGGGGGCCTCCCTACAATGAGCAGTTCTTC,CASSVVAGGPPYNEQFF
14,TRBJ2-5,TRBD1,TRBV5-1,-,TGCGCCAGCTCAACAGGGGGCTATGGAGAGACCCAGTACTTC,CASSTGGYGETQYF
14,TRBJ1-6,TRBD1,TRBV7-9,-,TGTGCCAGCAGCCCGGGACAGGGCTCTTCACCCCTCCACTTT,CASSPGQGSSPLHF
13,TRBJ1-2,TRBD1,TRBV2,few,TGTGCCAGCAGGGGACAGACTGGATATGGCTACACCTTC,CASRGQTGYGYTF
12,TRBJ1-1,-,TRBV7-3,few,TGTGCCAGCAGCGGCCCGGACACTGAAGCTTTCTTT,CASSGPDTEAFF
14,TRBJ1-1,-,TRBV6-6,-,TGTGCCAGCAACCTAGTGACGGCGAACACTGAAGCTTTCTTT,CASNLVTANTEAFF